Described below is a single T cell receptor beta chain sequence and its context. The table came from immunoSEQ multiplex PCR; TCRdb's copy has only in-frame clones and leaves some out. The repertoire holds 35,000 to 55,000 clones, about 95% seen once, with around 1.7% in the top ten. The sample's treatment: preoperative locoregional IRX-2 cytokine immunotherapy. This specimen belongs to a study of preoperative IRX-2 immunotherapy in early breast cancer. Trimming removed 0 bases from V and 8 bases from J, with 18 bases in between. The CDR3 consists of 16 residues. Germline-derived CDR1 and CDR2 are SGHRS and YFSETQ.

The J gene is TRBJ2-1, the V gene TRBV5-1, with a weak D call TRBD2 (5 bases). Sequencing was performed on tumor tissue, taken after IRX-2 immunotherapy. This TCR derives from a human donor with breast cancer. CDR3: CASSLGSRGSIDEQFF. CDR3 sequence (DNA): TGCGCCAGCAGCTTGGGGTCAAGAGGGAGTATCGATGAGCAGTTCTTC.